This TCR beta chain was observed in a study of cytomegalovirus exposure and HLA in healthy donors. Study findings and constraints: Generally TCR sequences proved uncommon, though certain public TCRs appeared in numerous donors.

This CDR3 is 19 amino acids long. The V gene end was trimmed by 5 bases and the J gene end by 0 bases; junction bases not matched to a gene: 11. CDR1 and CDR2 from the germline V gene are MNHEY and SMNVEV (reference sequence). As for this clone: No antigen is known for it.

In the PCR, 60 Vbeta and 13 Jbeta primers were used. Sequencing used immunoSEQ multiplex PCR; TCRdb keeps in-frame clones, though not all of them. Of more than 150,000 clones in the sample, around three quarters were seen once. The sequence was obtained from a woman in her 30s in good health and CMV-seropositive. The chain joins TRBV27 to TRBJ1-4; 11 nucleotides line up with TRBD1. Material: PBMCs. CDR3 amino acids: CASSHPPGTGGATNEKLFF. Written as DNA, the CDR3 is TGTGCCAGCAGTCACCCCCCCGGGACAGGGGGTGCAACTAATGAAAAACTGTTTTTT.